The TCR beta chain described here comes from a study of molecular identifiers for immune sequencing clone quantification. At the level of the study: The replicates split RNA from around 18,000 or 91,000 naive CD8 cells five ways and sequenced four.

With listed TCR primers and previously described methods, bulk TCR libraries were prepared. TCRdb itself ran the PCR reads through MiXCR, one entry per CDR3 protein. The sample contains about 53,000 distinct CDR3 sequences, 36% of which appear only once. Study results and caveats: Highly expanded clone sizes could be underestimated by identical TCR molecules that share a barcode.

V was cut by 2 bases and J by 8 bases, with 14 bases left in between. The CDR3 has 14 residues. Germline values: CDR1 SGHDT, CDR2 YYEEEE. In regard to this clonotype: Antigen: not known.

Source material: naive CD8+ T cells from blood, with Jurkat cell RNA spiked in. Subset: FACS-sorted CD8+CD4-CCR7+CD45RA+ naive T cells. This chain joins TRBV5-6 and TRBJ2-1; tentative D call: TRBD2 (6 bases). The TCR originated in a human donor in good health. Some libraries in this study had Jurkat cell RNA spiked in. The CDR3, as DNA: TGTGCCAGCAGCTTCGGGTCTAGCGACCATGAGCAGTTCTTC. Protein: CASSFGSSDHEQFF.